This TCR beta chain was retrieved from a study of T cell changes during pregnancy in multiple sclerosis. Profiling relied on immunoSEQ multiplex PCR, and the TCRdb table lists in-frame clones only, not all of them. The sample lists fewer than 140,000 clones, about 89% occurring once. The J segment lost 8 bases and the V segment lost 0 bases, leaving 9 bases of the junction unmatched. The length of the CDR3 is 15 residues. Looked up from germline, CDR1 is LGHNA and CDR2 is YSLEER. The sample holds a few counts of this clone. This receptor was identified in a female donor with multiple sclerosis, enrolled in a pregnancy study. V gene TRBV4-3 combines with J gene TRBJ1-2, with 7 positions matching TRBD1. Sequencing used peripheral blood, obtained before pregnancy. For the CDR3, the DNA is TGCGCCAGCAGCCAAGATGGAGACAGGGCGGAAGGCTACACCTTC. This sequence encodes CASSQDGDRAEGYTF.